The clone carrying this TCR beta chain was seen once. There are 17 residues in the CDR3. The germline gives CDR1 LNHNV, CDR2 YYDKDF (reference sequence). V shed 0 bases, J shed 7 bases, and the junction held 7 bases outside the gene matches. TCRdb's table, derived via immunoSEQ multiplex PCR, lists solely in-frame clones and lacks some. The table includes 350,000 to 450,000 clones, approximately 90% detected once. The record originates from a study of control samples from healthy donors and cancer patients. The specimen was PBMCs. The TCR sequence derives from a man aged 40-49 years with head and neck cancer. The chain carries TRBV15 and TRBJ2-2; TRBD1 agrees at 11 bases. This chain's CDR3 is CATSRERGQGAGGELFF. In DNA form, the CDR3 reads TGTGCCACCAGCAGAGAGAGAGGACAGGGGGCCGGCGGGGAGCTGTTTTTT.